Included here is one T cell receptor beta chain sequence, with context. A much larger clone differs from this one at a single base, so this may be a read error. Germline V gene sequence: CDR1 SGHDT, CDR2 YYEEEE. V was shortened by 4 bases and J by 5 bases, with 16 bases between the two germline ends. The CDR3 is made up of 14 amino acids. The record originates from a study of CD8 T cells in ankylosing spondylitis. TCRdb passed the 5' RACE reads through MiXCR, listing each CDR3 protein once. The sample carries approximately 140,000 distinct CDR3 sequences, approximately 9.7% recorded once. Specimen: blood, either unsorted or a sorted T cell fraction (not recorded which). This sequence originates from a male donor with ankylosing spondylitis or in good health (not recorded which). The rearrangement links TRBV5-6 to TRBJ2-7, with TRBD1 as a possible D gene (5 bases). Written as DNA, the CDR3 is TGTGCCAGCAGCCAACTCTTAGGGGCAAACGAGCAGTACTTC. It translates to CASSQLLGANEQYF.